This TCR beta chain was identified in a study of blood T cell repertoires in COVID-19. Study as a whole: The origin of the acute and convalescent COVID-19 samples was the United States, Italy and Spain.

Germline CDR1 and CDR2: SGHRS and YFSETQ. The CDR3 is 16 amino acids. After removal of 0 bases from V and 0 bases from J, the junction contained 3 bases not matched to a gene. Generated by immunoSEQ multiplex PCR, the TCRdb table keeps only in-frame clones and is missing some. The table has over 150,000 clones, around nine tenths seen once. In this sample, this clone turned up many times. The gene calls are TRBV5-1 and TRBJ1-5; 7 nucleotides align to TRBD1. The clonotype originates from a man between 50 and 59 years old who had recovered from COVID-19. The material sequenced was peripheral blood. CDR3 amino acids: CASSLEGAPSNQPQHF. Written as DNA, the CDR3 is TGCGCCAGCAGCTTGGAGGGGGCCCCTAGCAATCAGCCCCAGCATTTT. Full variable domain (missing parts from reference TRBV5-1 and TRBJ1-5): KAGVTQTPRYLIKTRGQQVTLSCSPISGHRSVSWYQQTPGQGLQFLFEYFSETQRNKGNFPGRFSGRQFSNSRSEMNVSTLELGDSALYLCASSLEGAPSNQPQHFGDGTRLSIL.